The 7 T cell receptor beta chains in this list originate from one sample, sequenced in a study of T cell clonotyping in hematopoietic cell transplantation. The repertoire was sequenced with immunoSEQ multiplex PCR; TCRdb's copy has only in-frame clones and lacks some. The data contain about 7,200 clones, around 88% of them singletons. The starting material was PBMCs, obtained 100 days after allogeneic stem cell transplant. These receptors came from a young adult male patient who had an allogeneic stem cell transplant from a related donor, so the T cells may come from the graft donor. Some clones in this sample may be carry-over from other donors' samples.

The V and J genes are TRBV7-6 and TRBJ2-1, with 7 bases that match TRBD1. The V gene end was trimmed by 5 bases and the J gene end by 2 bases; junction bases not matched to a gene: 6. CDR1 and CDR2 (germline): SGHVS, FNYEAQ. The CDR3 is 15 amino acids. The DNA of the CDR3 is TGTGCCAGCAGCCAGGGGGTGGGGACCTACAATGAGCAGTTCTTC. It specifies CASSQGVGTYNEQFF.

The chain is built from TRBV10-3 and TRBJ2-4, with a possible D match to TRBD2 (6 bases). Germline CDR1 reads ENHRY; CDR2 reads SYGVKD. V lost 0 bases, J lost 6 bases, and 12 bases lay in between. The CDR3 has 15 amino acids. CDR3 region: CAISESGDSLNIQYF. In DNA, the CDR3 is TGTGCCATCAGTGAGTCGGGGGACTCCTTAAACATTCAGTACTTC.

The chain combines TRBV9 with TRBJ2-1, with 7 bases lining up with TRBD2. Germline CDR1 SGDLS, CDR2 YYNGEE. CDR3 size: 15 residues. J lost 3 bases, V lost 3 bases, and 6 bases had no gene match. DNA for the CDR3: TGTGCCAGCAGCGGTCTAGCGGAGCTCTACAATGAGCAGTTCTTC. This translates into CASSGLAELYNEQFF.

In this sample, this clone turned up once. V is TRBV19 and J is TRBJ1-1, with 10 bases identical to TRBD1. The CDR3 extends over 13 amino acids. Losses at the gene ends were 10 bases for V and 4 bases for J; bases not matched to a gene: 6. Germline loops: CDR1 LNHDA, CDR2 SQIVND (reference sequence). CDR3 residues: CATRQGAVTEAFF. In nucleotides, the CDR3 is TGTGCCACCAGACAGGGGGCGGTCACTGAAGCTTTCTTT.

A note on this clone: Other DNA sequences of this sample code for an identical CDR3. The gene calls are TRBV19 and TRBJ1-4; D is unresolved. CDR3 length: 12 residues. From germline, CDR1 is LNHDA and CDR2 SQIVND (reference sequence). Trimming removed 6 bases at V and 8 bases at J, with 10 bases between. CDR3 DNA: TGTGCCAGTAGAGGGCCCCGGGAAAAACTGTTTTTT. Its protein product is CASRGPREKLFF.

This chain connects TRBV4-1 to TRBJ2-7; D not certain. Germline V lookup: CDR1 MGHRA, CDR2 YSYEKL. Trimming stripped 0 bases from V and 3 bases from J, with 18 bases between. The CDR3 consists of 17 residues. CDR3 nucleotides: TGCGCCAGCAGCCAAGAATGGTACGCGAGGCTGAACTACGAGCAGTACGTC. It translates to CASSQEWYARLNYEQYV.

The rearrangement uses TRBV4-1 and TRBJ2-7; D might be TRBD1 or TRBD2, each matching 5 bases. Between the trimmed V and J ends, which lost 3 bases and 0 bases, there was a span of 15 bases. The CDR3 extends over 16 amino acids. Germline assignment: CDR1 MGHRA and CDR2 YSYEKL. CDR3 nucleotides: TGCGCCAGCAGCCAGAATTGGGGACGGACCTCCTACGAGCAGTACGTC. Its protein product is CASSQNWGRTSYEQYV.